This TCR beta chain was sequenced during a study of cytomegalovirus exposure and HLA in healthy donors. Study in general: The 95 to 150 validation repertoires used a platform that matched the one used for the approximately 620 first-cohort repertoires, as a later analysis reported. Study-level points and caveats: A list of 164 TCR beta chains associated with cytomegalovirus was given. Reports showed the classifier diagnosing cytomegalovirus status with high specificity and sensitivity.

This clone has a handful of counts. Its antigen is unknown. The CDR3 is 13 residues long. Looked up from germline, CDR1 is MDHEN and CDR2 is SYDVKM. V lost 2 bases, J lost 8 bases, and 12 bases lay in between. Here immunoSEQ multiplex PCR was the method, and the copy in TCRdb shows in-frame clones only, minus some. The sample lists about 160,000 clones; 85% to 90% were seen once. Sample: PBMCs. The V gene is TRBV28, the J gene TRBJ1-1; a possible D gene is TRBD1 (5 bases). The receptor's source is a woman between 25 and 40 years old in good health and CMV-seronegative. The CDR3 nucleotides are TGTGCCAGCAGTTTACTCGCAGGGACCGAAGCTTTCTTT. As protein: CASSLLAGTEAFF.